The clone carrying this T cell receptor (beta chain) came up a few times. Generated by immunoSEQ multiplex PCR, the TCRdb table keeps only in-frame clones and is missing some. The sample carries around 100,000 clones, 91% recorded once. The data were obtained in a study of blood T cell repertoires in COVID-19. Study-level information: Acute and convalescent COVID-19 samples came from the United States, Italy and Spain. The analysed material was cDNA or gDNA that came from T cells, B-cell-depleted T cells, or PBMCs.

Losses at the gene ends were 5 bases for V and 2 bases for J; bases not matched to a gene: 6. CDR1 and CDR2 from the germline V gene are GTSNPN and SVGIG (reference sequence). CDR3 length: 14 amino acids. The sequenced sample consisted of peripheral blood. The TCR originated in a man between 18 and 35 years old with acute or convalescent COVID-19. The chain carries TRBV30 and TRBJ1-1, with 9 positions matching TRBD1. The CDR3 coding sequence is TGTGCCTGGGGGACAGGGCTACCTAACACTGAAGCTTTCTTT. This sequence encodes CAWGTGLPNTEAFF.